This T cell receptor beta chain stems from a study of shared clonotypes between healthy human individuals. Study findings and constraints: Against clonotypes common to all four donors, non-shared ones had lower generation probabilities. Sharing across a handful of donors was seen in 4.5% to 6.5% of naive CD4 clonotypes.

Across several immunoSEQ plates, the genomic DNA of each subset was split evenly. When replicate PCRs were run on sorted subsets, they used 150 to 200 ng DNA, about 30,000 T cell genomes. Profiling relied on immunoSEQ multiplex PCR, and the TCRdb table lists in-frame clones only, not all of them. The sample holds nearly 2 million clones, approximately 94% seen once. Only CD45RO-negative cells positively selected for CCR7 counted as naive CD8 cells, so terminally differentiated effector memory CD45RA+ cells were excluded. The CDR3 spans 17 residues. V shed 0 bases and J shed 0 bases, with 9 bases lying between them. Germline V gives CDR1 SGHVS, CDR2 FQNEAQ. A remark on this clone: Its antigen is not known.

The receptor was derived from a man between 18 and 35 years old in good health. V usage is TRBV7-8 and J usage is TRBJ1-6; no clear D gene. Material for sequencing was naive CD8+ T cells sorted from blood. The chain's CDR3 is CASSLARVDSYNSPLHF. CDR3 nucleotide sequence: TGTGCCAGCAGCTTAGCGCGGGTGGACTCCTATAATTCACCCCTCCACTTT.